This T cell receptor beta chain was identified during a study of shared clonotypes between healthy human individuals. Germline V gene sequence: CDR1 MNHNS, CDR2 SASEGT. This CDR3 spans 13 amino acids. The germline V and J ends were trimmed by 4 bases and 3 bases, with 10 bases remaining between them. The protocol was immunoSEQ multiplex PCR, while the TCRdb copy is restricted to in-frame clones and leaves out a portion. The sample holds 2 million to 3 million clones; 93% are singletons and the top ten take roughly 0.36%. About this clone: Its specificity is unknown.

None of the donors, who were healthy HIV-negative adults, had recently had acute infections or vaccinations. Whole-study findings and limits: Of the naive CD4 clonotypes, about 5.4% were shared across four donors. The genetic and exposure-history diversity represented was limited by few donors.

The sequencing sample was made of naive CD4+ T cells from PBMCs. Regarding subset: CD45RA+ positively selected. The clonotype was recovered from a man aged 18 to 29 in good health. Some clones in this sample may be carry-over from other donors' samples. V gene TRBV6-1 combines with J gene TRBJ2-7; D is ambiguous. The CDR3 sequence is CASSVRLDYEQYF. The CDR3 nucleotides read TGTGCCAGCAGTGTTCGACTGGACTACGAGCAGTACTTC.